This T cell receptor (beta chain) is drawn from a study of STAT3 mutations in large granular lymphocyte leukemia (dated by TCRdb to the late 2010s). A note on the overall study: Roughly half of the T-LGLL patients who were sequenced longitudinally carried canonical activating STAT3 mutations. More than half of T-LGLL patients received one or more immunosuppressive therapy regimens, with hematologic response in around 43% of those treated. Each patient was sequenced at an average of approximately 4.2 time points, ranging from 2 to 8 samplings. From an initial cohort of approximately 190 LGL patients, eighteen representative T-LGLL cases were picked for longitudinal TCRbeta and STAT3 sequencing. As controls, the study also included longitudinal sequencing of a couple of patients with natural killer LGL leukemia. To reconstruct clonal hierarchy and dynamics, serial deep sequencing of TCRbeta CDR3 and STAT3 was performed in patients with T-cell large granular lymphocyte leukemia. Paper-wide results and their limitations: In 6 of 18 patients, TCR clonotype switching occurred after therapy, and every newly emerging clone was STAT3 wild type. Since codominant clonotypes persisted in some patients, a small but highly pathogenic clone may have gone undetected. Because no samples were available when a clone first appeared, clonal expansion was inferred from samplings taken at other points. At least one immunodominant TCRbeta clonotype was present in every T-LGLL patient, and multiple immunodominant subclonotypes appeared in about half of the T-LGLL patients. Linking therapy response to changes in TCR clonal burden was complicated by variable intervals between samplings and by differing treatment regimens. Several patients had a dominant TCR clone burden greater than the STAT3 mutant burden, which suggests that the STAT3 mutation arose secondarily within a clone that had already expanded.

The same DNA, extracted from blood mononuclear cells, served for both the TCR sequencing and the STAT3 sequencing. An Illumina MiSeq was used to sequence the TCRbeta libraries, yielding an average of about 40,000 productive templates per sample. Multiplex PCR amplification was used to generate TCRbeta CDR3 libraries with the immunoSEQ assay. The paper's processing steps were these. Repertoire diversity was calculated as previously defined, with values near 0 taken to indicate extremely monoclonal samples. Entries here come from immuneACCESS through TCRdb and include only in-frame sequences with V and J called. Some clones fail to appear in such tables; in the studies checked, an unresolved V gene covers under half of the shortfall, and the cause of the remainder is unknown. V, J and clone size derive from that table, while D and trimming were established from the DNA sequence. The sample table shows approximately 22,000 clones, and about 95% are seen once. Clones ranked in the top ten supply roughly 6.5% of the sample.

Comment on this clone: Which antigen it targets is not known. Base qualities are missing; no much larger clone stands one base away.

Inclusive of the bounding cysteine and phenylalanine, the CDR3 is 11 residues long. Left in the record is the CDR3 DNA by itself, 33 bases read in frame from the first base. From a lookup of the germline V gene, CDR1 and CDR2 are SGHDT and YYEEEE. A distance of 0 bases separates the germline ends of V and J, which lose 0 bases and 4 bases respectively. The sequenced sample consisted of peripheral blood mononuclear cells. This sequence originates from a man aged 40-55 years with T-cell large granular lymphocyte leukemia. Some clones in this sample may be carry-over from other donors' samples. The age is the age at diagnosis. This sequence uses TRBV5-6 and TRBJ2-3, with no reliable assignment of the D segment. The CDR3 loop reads CASSLADTQYF. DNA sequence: TGTGCCAGCAGCTTGGCAGATACGCAGTATTTT.